This T cell receptor (beta chain) was sequenced during a study of blood T cell repertoires in COVID-19. Clones were read by immunoSEQ multiplex PCR, and TCRdb kept only the in-frame ones, dropping some. There are around 360,000 clones in the sample; approximately 89% occur only once, and about 2.1% lies in the top ten. V dropped 4 bases and J dropped 5; count of bases not matched to a gene: 1. Per the germline V gene, CDR1 is SGHTA and CDR2 is FQGNSA. The CDR3 contains 12 residues. Across about 22 US areas, participants ranged in age from roughly 18 to 95 years. Clinical histories supplied by participants themselves formed the basis of cohort assignment.

V gene TRBV7-2 combines with J gene TRBJ2-7; 8 bases are a match to TRBD2. The sample comprised PBMCs or T cells enriched from blood (not recorded which). The receptor was isolated from a man aged 40-50 years in a cohort exposed to, infected with or recovered from COVID-19 (not recorded which). CDR3 sequence reads: CASSYGRDEQYF. The CDR3 nucleotides read TGTGCCAGCAGCTACGGGAGGGACGAGCAGTACTTC.